This entry is about one T cell receptor beta chain. The antigen remains undetermined. The junction departs from germline at one end; a sequencing error may be responsible. CDR1 is SQVTM and CDR2 is ANQGSEA in the germline V gene. The CDR3 runs 14 residues. This sample was included in a study of tumor and adjacent non-tumor tissue in lung cancer. On the study more broadly: Patients comprised 12 adenocarcinoma, 2 squamous cell carcinoma and 1 small cell lung cancer.

The template was RNA from unsorted bulk tissue. This non-tumor lung sample came from over 3 cm beyond the tumor edge. Whole-study findings and limits: Top 100 clones took a larger repertoire share in normal lung. Tumor tissue had significantly higher TCR diversity than normal lung.

Three rounds of nested PCR, following a modified ARM-PCR protocol, produced the TCRbeta library. TCRdb re-analysed the multiplex PCR reads in MiXCR, keeping a single row per CDR3 protein. The data show about 90,000 distinct CDR3 sequences, around 76% seen once. V gene TRBV29-1 combines with J gene TRBJ2-3; D might be TRBD1 or TRBD2, each matching 5 bases. The TCR sequence derives from a woman between 45 and 60 years old with non-small cell lung cancer. Sequences were obtained from distant non-tumor lung tissue. The CDR3 DNA sequence: TGTAGCGCTGGGCCACCCGGGGCGGCTGATACGCAGTATTTT. Amino acid sequence: CSAGPPGAADTQYF.